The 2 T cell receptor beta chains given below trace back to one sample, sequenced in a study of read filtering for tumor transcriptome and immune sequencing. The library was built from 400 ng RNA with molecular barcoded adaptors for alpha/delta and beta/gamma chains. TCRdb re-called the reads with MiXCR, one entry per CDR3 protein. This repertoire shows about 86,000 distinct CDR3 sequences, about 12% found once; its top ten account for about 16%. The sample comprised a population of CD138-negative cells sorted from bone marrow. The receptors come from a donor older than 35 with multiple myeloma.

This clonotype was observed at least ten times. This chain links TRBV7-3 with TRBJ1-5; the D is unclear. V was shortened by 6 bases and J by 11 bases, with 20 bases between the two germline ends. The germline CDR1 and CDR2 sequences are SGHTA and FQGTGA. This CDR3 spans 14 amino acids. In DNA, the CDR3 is TGTGCCAGCAGGCCCGACGAGGGCTCAGCGACCCAGCATTTT. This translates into CASRPDEGSATQHF.

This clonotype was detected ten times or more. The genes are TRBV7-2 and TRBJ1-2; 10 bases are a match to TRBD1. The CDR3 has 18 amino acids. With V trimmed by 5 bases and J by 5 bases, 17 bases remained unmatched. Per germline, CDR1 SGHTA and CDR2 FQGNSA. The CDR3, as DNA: TGTGCCAGCAGCCCGCGGCGCATGACAGGGGGCGCACGGTATGGCTACACCTTC. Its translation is CASSPRRMTGGARYGYTF.